The rows below give T cell receptor beta chains drawn from one sample of a study of T-cell reconstitution after alpha-beta-depleted transplantation in children. TCRdb fed the PCR reads into MiXCR, producing one record per CDR3 protein. The repertoire holds about 100,000 distinct CDR3 sequences, around 7.8% seen once, with about a sixth in the top ten. The sequencing used PBMCs, collected before TCRalphabeta/CD19-depleted stem cell transplant. The receptors derive from a boy under 10 years old with acute lymphoblastic leukemia, due to receive a stem cell transplant. Each CDR3 is given with its conserved first and last residue. The D gene is left open where the match is weak. Not every row has a clone size; where given, it reads once, few, many or a size class.

v_gene	d_gene	j_gene	abundance	CDR3aa	CDR3nt
TRBV20-1	.	TRBJ2-1	.	CSASAGAVLYNEQFF	TGCAGTGCTAGTGCCGGGGCGGTCTTATACAATGAGCAGTTCTTC
TRBV5-5	.	TRBJ2-1	many	CASSLGQGGYNEQFF	TGTGCCAGCAGCTTGGGACAGGGAGGGTACAATGAGCAGTTCTTC
TRBV11-2	TRBD1	TRBJ2-7	many	CASSPGTATYEQYF	TGTGCCAGCAGCCCCGGGACAGCTACCTACGAGCAGTACTTC
TRBV12-3/TRBV12-4	.	TRBJ2-5	many	CASSFIGLQETQYF	TGTGCCAGCAGTTTCATCGGCCTACAAGAGACCCAGTACTTC
TRBV20-1	TRBD1	TRBJ2-7	many	CSARGDERGRPYEQYF	TGCAGTGCTAGAGGGGACGAGAGGGGGCGACCCTACGAGCAGTACTTC
TRBV4-2	TRBD1	TRBJ1-6	few	CASSRDRGTVPLHF	TGTGCCAGCAGCCGAGACAGGGGGACCGTCCCCCTCCACTTT
TRBV4-2	.	TRBJ2-2	.	CASSQGPINTGELFF	TGTGCCAGCAGCCAGGGACCGATAAACACCGGGGAGCTGTTTTTT
TRBV21-1	.	TRBJ2-7	few	CASSDSEQGPYEQYF	TGTGCCAGCAGCGACTCGGAGCAGGGACCATACGAGCAGTACTTC
TRBV20-1	.	TRBJ2-7	many	CSASRGRGLEQYF	TGCAGTGCTAGTAGAGGCAGAGGGCTCGAGCAGTACTTC
TRBV7-2	.	TRBJ2-1	.	CASSLEGSSYNEQFF	TGTGCCAGCAGCTTAGAAGGGAGCTCCTACAATGAGCAGTTCTTC
TRBV10-3	.	TRBJ2-3	many	CAISSTGPSSTDTQYF	TGTGCCATCAGTTCGACGGGGCCGTCTAGCACAGATACGCAGTATTTT
TRBV15	.	TRBJ1-3	many	CATSSDSPGFGNTIYF	TGTGCCACCAGCAGTGACTCCCCGGGCTTTGGAAACACCATATATTTT
TRBV5-1	.	TRBJ1-2	.	CASSGGGGLTYGYTF	TGCGCCAGCAGCGGGGGCGGGGGACTGACATATGGCTACACCTTC
TRBV28	.	TRBJ2-3	few	CASSLSIGYSTDTQYF	TGTGCCAGCAGTTTATCGATAGGGTATAGCACAGATACGCAGTATTTT
TRBV5-1	TRBD2	TRBJ2-5	many	CASSLSGGENQETQYF	TGCGCCAGCAGCTTAAGCGGGGGGGAAAACCAAGAGACCCAGTACTTC
TRBV2	.	TRBJ1-3	few	CASRGEASGNTIYF	TGTGCCAGCAGAGGGGAGGCCTCTGGAAACACCATATATTTT
TRBV7-2	TRBD2	TRBJ2-3	.	CASSSPRLAGATDTQYF	TGTGCCAGCAGCTCACCCCGACTAGCGGGGGCCACAGATACGCAGTATTTT
TRBV9	.	TRBJ2-5	.	CASSATPGGETQYF	TGTGCCAGCAGCGCGACCCCCGGTGGAGAGACCCAGTACTTC
TRBV7-9	TRBD1	TRBJ2-7	many	CATRDRAYEQYF	TGTGCCACTCGGGACAGGGCCTACGAGCAGTACTTC
TRBV12-3/TRBV12-4	TRBD1	TRBJ2-7	few	CASSLRGQGAGEQYF	TGTGCCAGCAGTTTAAGGGGACAGGGGGCTGGGGAGCAGTACTTC
TRBV4-3	.	TRBJ2-7	.	CASSQDSQGFGAYEQYF	TGCGCCAGCAGCCAAGATTCACAGGGTTTCGGCGCCTACGAGCAGTACTTC
TRBV7-7	TRBD1	TRBJ2-5	few	CASSTGQGGTQYF	TGTGCTAGCAGCACGGGACAGGGGGGGACCCAGTACTTC
TRBV12-3/TRBV12-4	.	TRBJ1-5	.	CASSLGFGSNQPQHF	TGTGCCAGCAGTTTGGGATTTGGGAGCAATCAGCCCCAGCATTTT
TRBV7-9	.	TRBJ1-2	few	CASSPRGRTFYGYTF	TGTGCCAGCAGCCCGCGGGGCAGGACCTTCTATGGCTACACCTTC
TRBV28	.	TRBJ1-6	few	CASSFDRHRGNSPLHF	TGTGCCAGCAGTTTTGATCGTCATCGGGGGAATTCACCCCTCCACTTT
TRBV7-9	TRBD2	TRBJ2-7	few	CASSQTSGPYEQYF	TGTGCCAGCAGCCAGACTAGCGGTCCCTACGAGCAGTACTTC
TRBV5-1	TRBD1	TRBJ1-2	many	CASSLDGQGVYGYTF	TGCGCCAGCAGCTTGGACGGACAGGGAGTATATGGCTACACCTTC
TRBV27	.	TRBJ2-5	.	CASGGQSGETQYF	TGTGCCAGCGGAGGACAGTCGGGCGAGACCCAGTACTTC
TRBV27	.	TRBJ1-1	.	CASGPGKGSGTEAFF	TGTGCCAGCGGACCGGGAAAAGGGTCGGGCACTGAAGCTTTCTTT
TRBV5-1	.	TRBJ2-2	many	CASSLTGTGNTGELFF	TGCGCCAGCAGCTTAACCGGGACCGGGAACACCGGGGAGCTGTTTTTT
TRBV7-2	.	TRBJ2-7	few	CASSLKWSDEQYF	TGTGCCAGCAGCTTAAAGTGGTCAGACGAGCAGTACTTC
TRBV20-1	.	TRBJ1-2	.	CSARAGTALYGYTF	TGCAGTGCCAGAGCAGGTACAGCTCTCTATGGCTACACCTTC
TRBV12-3/TRBV12-4	TRBD2	TRBJ2-7	many	CASSLERGGFGEQYF	TGTGCCAGCAGCCTTGAGCGGGGGGGTTTTGGGGAGCAGTACTTC
TRBV5-5	.	TRBJ2-7	.	CASSASGTYEQYF	TGTGCCAGCAGCGCCAGTGGGACCTACGAGCAGTACTTC
TRBV28	TRBD1	TRBJ2-1	many	CASSLPDRDSYNEQFF	TGTGCCAGCAGTTTACCCGACAGGGACTCCTACAATGAGCAGTTCTTC
TRBV6-4	TRBD2	TRBJ2-3	many	CASSEGGGGDTQYF	TGTGCCAGCAGTGAGGGCGGGGGAGGCGATACGCAGTATTTT
TRBV5-1	TRBD1	TRBJ1-3	few	CASSSYLTGGSGNTIYF	TGCGCCAGCAGCTCATATCTGACAGGGGGCTCTGGAAACACCATATATTTT
TRBV2	TRBD2	TRBJ2-7	.	CSSRSELAVSYEQYF	TGTAGCAGCCGATCTGAACTAGCGGTCTCCTACGAGCAGTACTTC
TRBV25-1	TRBD1	TRBJ1-1	.	CASSAIGQGEATEAFF	TGTGCCAGCAGTGCGATAGGACAGGGGGAGGCCACTGAAGCTTTCTTT
TRBV20-1	TRBD1	TRBJ1-2	many	CSASKRQGGYGYTF	TGCAGTGCTTCTAAAAGACAGGGCGGCTATGGCTACACCTTC
TRBV11-1	TRBD2	TRBJ2-1	few	CASSPLPGLAGISYNEQFF	TGTGCCAGCAGCCCACTCCCGGGACTAGCGGGGATCTCCTACAATGAGCAGTTCTTC
TRBV9	TRBD1	TRBJ1-4	.	CASSLGRTGHDEKLFF	TGTGCCAGCAGCTTAGGTCGGACAGGACACGATGAAAAACTGTTTTTT
TRBV28	.	TRBJ1-1	many	CASSSSGGKNTEAFF	TGTGCCAGCAGCAGTTCTGGGGGCAAGAACACTGAAGCTTTCTTT